The T cell receptor (beta chain) under discussion was sequenced for a study of CD8+CD57+ T cells in acquired aplastic anemia. CDR1 LGHDT and CDR2 YNNKEL come from the germline V gene (reference sequence). The junction had 3 bases not matched to a gene; V was cut back by 4 bases and J by 6 bases. There are 14 residues in the CDR3. This clonotype came up many times. The patients chosen for sequencing had shown expansion of CD8+CD57+ cells (detected by flow cytometry). With no exception, the patients had severe acquired aplastic anemia. Profiling that covered TCR beta VDJ and CDR3 relied on genomic DNA as its template. One entry per CDR3 protein results from TCRdb running MiXCR on the reads. The sample gives 150,000 to 200,000 distinct CDR3 sequences, roughly 43% of which show up once; about 1.2% is in the top ten.

The sequenced material came from sorted CD4+, CD8+, or CD8+CD57+ T cells (not recorded which) from PBMCs. The chain is built from TRBV3-1 and TRBJ1-6, with 7 positions matching TRBD1. The origin of this receptor is a human donor with aplastic anemia. CDR3 DNA sequence: TGTGCCAGCAGCCCGGGACAGCTTAATTCACCCCTCCACTTT. Translated, it gives CASSPGQLNSPLHF. Filled out from reference TRBV3-1 and TRBJ1-6, the complete variable domain reads DTAVSQTPKYLVTQMGNDKSIKCEQNLGHDTMYWYKQDSKKFLKIMFSYNNKELIINETVPNRFSPKSPDKAHLNLHINSLELGDSAVYFCASSPGQLNSPLHFGNGTRLTVT.